One T cell receptor (beta chain) is described in this entry. Its antigen remains unknown. TCR beta CDR3 sequences were amplified from RNA transcripts. During a first-round RT-PCR of the TCR CDR3, the HTBI primer set was used. TCRdb independently ran MiXCR on the multiplex PCR reads; one entry per CDR3 protein. This sample has 460,000 or so distinct CDR3 sequences; over 13% occur once, and the top ten carry around 17%. This sample is part of a study of T cells in Graves' hyperthyroidism and ophthalmopathy. General study points: Ophthalmopathy was distinguished from stable hyperthyroidism by 13 V-J signatures.

This CDR3 has 14 residues. V shed 6 bases and J shed 3 bases, with 13 bases lying between them. Germline V gene data show CDR1 as SEHNR and CDR2 as FQNEAQ (reference sequence). Absence of ophthalmopathy progression within 18 months defined stable Graves' hyperthyroidism. The diagnoses drew upon clinical symptoms, serum thyroxine and TRAb, thyroid ultrasound and orbital computed tomography. The sequence came from a young woman with Graves' hyperthyroidism. The sample consisted of blood. The rearrangement uses TRBV7-9 and TRBJ2-3; D unresolved. The CDR3 protein is CASSSTRETDTQYF. CDR3 bases: TGTGCCAGCAGTAGTACAAGAGAGACAGATACGCAGTATTTT.